The 16 T cell receptor beta chains below were found in one sample sequenced in a study of blood T cell repertoires in COVID-19. Libraries were prepared by immunoSEQ multiplex PCR; TCRdb keeps only in-frame clonotypes and omits some of them. This sample has around 300,000 clones, with around 86% found just once. The sequenced material came from peripheral blood. These receptor sequences come from a woman in her 30s with active or convalescent COVID-19.

This clone showed up just once. The chain uses TRBV10-3 and TRBJ2-3, with 9 nucleotides matching TRBD1. J was trimmed by 1 base and V by 4 bases; bases with no gene match: 9. The CDR3 loop spans 17 amino acids. The germline gives CDR1 ENHRY, CDR2 SYGVKD. The CDR3 sequence: CAISGGQGRRGTDTQYF. The CDR3 DNA follows: TGTGCCATCAGTGGGGGACAGGGCCGGCGTGGCACAGATACGCAGTATTTT.

The chain recombines TRBV3-1 (or the pseudogene TRBV3-2) with TRBJ2-6; possibly TRBD1 for D (5 bases). V was cut by 0 bases and J by 12 bases, with 6 bases left in between. The CDR3 length is 12 residues. Germline V CDR1 and CDR2: LGHDT, YNNKEL (reference sequence). CDR3 sequence reads: CASSQDRAVLTF. The DNA of the CDR3 is TGTGCCAGCAGCCAAGACAGGGCCGTCCTGACTTTC.

The chain carries TRBV9 and TRBJ2-3; TRBD1 might be the D (5 bases). This CDR3 has 15 amino acids. CDR1 is SGDLS and CDR2 is YYNGEE in the germline V gene. The germline V and J ends were trimmed by 4 bases and 0 bases, with 12 bases remaining between them. This chain's CDR3 is CASSRQLLSTDTQYF. In DNA form, the CDR3 reads TGTGCCAGCAGCAGACAGTTACTTAGCACAGATACGCAGTATTTT.

The chain uses TRBV29-1 and TRBJ1-1; 7 bases are shared with TRBD1. CDR3 length: 15 amino acids. The V gene end was trimmed by 1 base and the J gene end by 5 bases; junction bases not matched to a gene: 10. Germline V gene lookup returns CDR1 SQVTM and CDR2 ANQGSEA. The CDR3 loop reads CSVEGVRQGGTEAFF. The CDR3 nucleotides read TGCAGCGTTGAAGGCGTTAGACAGGGCGGGACTGAAGCTTTCTTT.

V is TRBV5-1 and J is TRBJ2-3; perhaps TRBD1 as D (6 bases). This CDR3 is 15 amino acids long. Germline CDR1 reads SGHRS; CDR2 reads YFSETQ. Trimming stripped 3 bases from V and 4 bases from J, with 15 bases between. CDR3 in DNA: TGCGCCAGCAGCTCCGTACAGGGTAACGCAGATACGCAGTATTTT. Amino acids: CASSSVQGNADTQYF.

This clone was counted a single time. The chain carries TRBV7-2 and TRBJ2-3, with 14 bases aligning to TRBD2. The CDR3 consists of 16 residues. Germline values: CDR1 SGHTA, CDR2 FQGNSA. With V trimmed by 6 bases and J by 2 bases, 4 bases remained unmatched. The CDR3 loop reads CASRMGLAGVTDTQYF. The CDR3 nucleotides are TGTGCCAGCAGGATGGGACTAGCGGGGGTCACAGATACGCAGTATTTT. The full variable domain, completed using reference TRBV7-2 and TRBJ2-3, is GAGVSQSPSNKVTEKGKDVELRCDPISGHTALYWYRQSLGQGLEFLIYFQGNSAPDKSGLPSDRFSAERTGGSVSTLTIQRTQQEDSAVYLCASRMGLAGVTDTQYFGPGTRLTVL.

This clone was counted once. This chain links TRBV29-1 with TRBJ2-1; 11 bases are a match to TRBD2. With 7 bases clipped from V and 8 bases from J, the junction kept 13 bases outside the gene matches. The CDR3 totals 15 residues. In germline, CDR1 is SQVTM, CDR2 ANQGSEA. In DNA form, the CDR3 reads TGCAGCGCTAAGAACCGGGTAGCGGGGGGGCATGAGCAGTTCTTC. Its protein is CSAKNRVAGGHEQFF.

The V gene is TRBV27, the J gene TRBJ2-5, with TRBD2 as a possible D gene (6 bases). The CDR3 has 15 amino acids. Trimming removed 8 bases at V and 0 bases at J, with 16 bases between. The V gene's germline CDR1 is MNHEY and CDR2 SMNVEV (reference sequence). CDR3 region: CASPPGVADQETQYF. The CDR3 nucleotides read TGTGCCAGCCCCCCGGGGGTTGCGGACCAAGAGACCCAGTACTTC.

This sequence joins TRBV27 and TRBJ1-5, with 7 bases matching TRBD1. Trimming at V came to 1 base and at J to 6 bases, leaving 6 bases not matched to a gene. Per the germline V gene, CDR1 is MNHEY and CDR2 is SMNVEV (reference sequence). The CDR3 totals 15 residues. In DNA, the CDR3 is TGTGCCAGCAGTTTATACCGGGACAGCGTTCAGCCCCAGCATTTT. It specifies CASSLYRDSVQPQHF.

This chain uses TRBV5-4 with TRBJ1-1; 8 bases line up with TRBD1. The germline V gene has CDR1 SGHNT and CDR2 YYREEE (reference sequence). J was trimmed by 3 bases and V by 4 bases; bases with no gene match: 5. This CDR3 spans 14 amino acids. CDR3: CASSLQTGDTEAFF. The DNA for the CDR3 is TGTGCCAGCAGCCTCCAGACAGGGGACACTGAAGCTTTCTTT.

This clone occurred a few times. This chain's CDR3 is CASSGVGGWETQYF. Here the CDR3 DNA reads TGTGCCAGCAGCGGTGTAGGGGGCTGGGAGACCCAGTACTTC. This chain connects TRBV7-9 to TRBJ2-5; 7 positions agree with TRBD1. Germline V gene data show CDR1 as SEHNR and CDR2 as FQNEAQ (reference sequence). The V gene end was trimmed by 5 bases and the J gene end by 5 bases; junction bases not matched to a gene: 8. The CDR3 is 14 residues long.

The chain has TRBV5-8 and TRBJ1-2; D gene unclear. The CDR3 has 14 amino acids. Trimming removed 4 bases from V and 0 bases from J, with 10 bases in between. Germline CDR1 reads SGHTS; CDR2 reads YDEGEE. The CDR3 region is CASSLRGANYGYTF. DNA of the CDR3: TGTGCCAGCAGCCTTCGCGGGGCTAACTATGGCTACACCTTC. The whole variable domain, filled in from reference TRBV5-8 and TRBJ1-2, reads EAGVTQSPTHLIKTRGQQATLRCSPISGHTSVYWYQQALGLGLQFLLWYDEGEERNRGNFPPRFSGRQFPNYSSELNVNALELEDSALYLCASSLRGANYGYTFGSGTRLTVV.

This clone was counted a few times. V is TRBV4-3 and J is TRBJ2-2; D remains unclear. Deletions cut 0 bases from V and 9 bases from J, with 17 bases between. This CDR3 is built from 16 residues. Germline loops: CDR1 LGHNA, CDR2 YSLEER. CDR3 region: CASSQDRDGLVRELFF. CDR3 sequence (DNA): TGCGCCAGCAGCCAAGATCGAGACGGGTTGGTGAGGGAGCTGTTTTTT.

This clone was found once. This chain links TRBV7-2 with TRBJ1-5; the match to TRBD1 covers 10 bases. The CDR3 has 15 amino acids. The J segment lost 4 bases and the V segment lost 6 bases, leaving 6 bases of the junction unmatched. Germline CDR1 and CDR2: SGHTA and FQGNSA. This CDR3 reads CASSLDRGGNQPQHF. CDR3 DNA sequence: TGTGCCAGCAGTTTGGACAGGGGGGGAAATCAGCCCCAGCATTTT.

This clone was detected only a few times. The chain recombines TRBV7-9 with TRBJ1-2; D is ambiguous. There are 13 residues in the CDR3. Germline CDR1 and CDR2: SEHNR and FQNEAQ (reference sequence). With 3 bases removed from V and 2 bases from J, the gap between germline ends came to 7 bases. The CDR3 loop reads CASSFGGNYGYTF. The CDR3 region has the DNA TGTGCCAGCAGCTTCGGAGGGAACTATGGCTACACCTTC.

The chain links TRBV29-1 to TRBJ2-2, with 7 nucleotides matching TRBD1. V was pared by 4 bases and J by 4 bases, with 12 bases of the junction left unmatched. The CDR3 extends over 16 amino acids. Germline CDR1 reads SQVTM; CDR2 reads ANQGSEA. The chain's CDR3 is CSVGGNRGQGTGELFF. Here the CDR3 DNA reads TGCAGCGTTGGGGGGAACAGGGGCCAGGGCACCGGGGAGCTGTTTTTT.